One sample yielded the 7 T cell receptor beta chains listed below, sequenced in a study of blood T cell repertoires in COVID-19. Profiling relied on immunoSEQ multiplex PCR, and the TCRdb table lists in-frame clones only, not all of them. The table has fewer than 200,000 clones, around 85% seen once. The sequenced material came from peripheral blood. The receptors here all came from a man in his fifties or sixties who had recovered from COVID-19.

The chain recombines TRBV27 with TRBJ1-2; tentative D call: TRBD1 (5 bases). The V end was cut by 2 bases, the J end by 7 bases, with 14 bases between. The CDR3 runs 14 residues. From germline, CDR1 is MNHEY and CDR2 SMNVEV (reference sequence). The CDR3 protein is CASSLRVGGVGYTF. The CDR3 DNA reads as TGTGCCAGCAGTTTAAGGGTGGGAGGGGTTGGCTACACCTTC.

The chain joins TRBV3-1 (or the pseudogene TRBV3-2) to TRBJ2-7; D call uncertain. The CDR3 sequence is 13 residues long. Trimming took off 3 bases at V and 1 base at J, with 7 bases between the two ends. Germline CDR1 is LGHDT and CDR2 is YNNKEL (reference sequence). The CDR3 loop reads CASSQRYSYEQYF. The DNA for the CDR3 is TGTGCCAGCAGCCAGCGGTATTCCTACGAGCAGTACTTC.

The CDR3 loop is CASSYLAGVPSYEQYF. As DNA, the CDR3 is TGTGCCAGCAGTTACCTAGCGGGGGTCCCCTCCTACGAGCAGTACTTC. This chain uses TRBV6-5 with TRBJ2-7; 10 bases match TRBD2. Germline V lookup: CDR1 MNHEY, CDR2 SVGAGI. The CDR3 is 16 amino acids. V lost 2 bases and J lost 0; bases outside the gene matches: 4.

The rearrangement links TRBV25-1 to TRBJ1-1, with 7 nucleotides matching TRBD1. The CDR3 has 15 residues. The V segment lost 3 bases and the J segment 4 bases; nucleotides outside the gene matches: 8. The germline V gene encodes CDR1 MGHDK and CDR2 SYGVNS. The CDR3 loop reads CASSEARGVGTEAFF. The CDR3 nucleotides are TGTGCCAGCAGTGAGGCCAGGGGGGTGGGCACTGAAGCTTTCTTT.

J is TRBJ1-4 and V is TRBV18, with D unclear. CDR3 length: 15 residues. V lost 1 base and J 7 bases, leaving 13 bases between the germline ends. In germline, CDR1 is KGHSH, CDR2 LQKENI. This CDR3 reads CASSPLESRGEKLFF. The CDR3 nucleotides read TGTGCCAGCTCACCACTGGAGTCTCGTGGTGAAAAACTGTTTTTT.

The CDR3 sequence is CASSFTGDSYEQYF. The CDR3 bases are TGTGCCAGCAGCTTCACAGGGGATTCCTACGAGCAGTACTTC. V usage is TRBV11-3 and J usage is TRBJ2-7, with 7 bases lining up with TRBD1. CDR1 and CDR2 from the germline V gene are SGHNT and YENEEA. This CDR3 spans 14 amino acids. The junction had 3 bases not matched to a gene; V was cut back by 3 bases and J by 1 base.

For the CDR3, the DNA is TGTGCCATCAGTGAACGGCAGGGTGGCAACTACGAGCAGTACTTC. It is translated as CAISERQGGNYEQYF. The V and J genes are TRBV10-3 and TRBJ2-7, with D possibly matching TRBD1 (5 bases). The V end lost 3 bases, the J end lost 3 bases, and 15 bases lay between the germline ends. From germline, CDR1 is ENHRY and CDR2 SYGVKD. CDR3 length: 15 amino acids.